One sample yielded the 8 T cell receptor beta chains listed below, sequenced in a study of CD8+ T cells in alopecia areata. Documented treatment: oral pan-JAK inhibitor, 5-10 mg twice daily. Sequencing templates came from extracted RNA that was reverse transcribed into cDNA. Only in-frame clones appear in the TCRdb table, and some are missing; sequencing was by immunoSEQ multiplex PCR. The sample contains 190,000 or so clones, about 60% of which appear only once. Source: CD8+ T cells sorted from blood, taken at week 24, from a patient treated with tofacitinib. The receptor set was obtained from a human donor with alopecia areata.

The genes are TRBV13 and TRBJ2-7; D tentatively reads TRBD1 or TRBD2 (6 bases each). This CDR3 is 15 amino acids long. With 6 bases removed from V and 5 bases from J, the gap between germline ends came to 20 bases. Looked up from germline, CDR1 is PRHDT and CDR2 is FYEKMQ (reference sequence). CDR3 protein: CASSFRGLPSDEQYF. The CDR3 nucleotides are TGTGCCAGCAGTTTCAGGGGACTGCCCTCTGACGAGCAGTACTTC.

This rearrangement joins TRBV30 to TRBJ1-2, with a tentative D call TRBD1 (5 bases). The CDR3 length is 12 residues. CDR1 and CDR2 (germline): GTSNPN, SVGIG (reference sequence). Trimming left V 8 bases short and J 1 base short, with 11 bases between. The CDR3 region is CARGGDNYGYTF. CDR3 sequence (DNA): TGTGCCCGGGGGGGAGATAACTATGGCTACACCTTC.

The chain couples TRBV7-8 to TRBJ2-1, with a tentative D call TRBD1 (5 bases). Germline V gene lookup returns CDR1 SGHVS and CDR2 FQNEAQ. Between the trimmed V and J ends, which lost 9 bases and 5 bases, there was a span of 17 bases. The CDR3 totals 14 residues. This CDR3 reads CASLETEPDNEQFF. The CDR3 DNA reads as TGTGCCAGTCTTGAGACAGAGCCTGACAATGAGCAGTTCTTC.

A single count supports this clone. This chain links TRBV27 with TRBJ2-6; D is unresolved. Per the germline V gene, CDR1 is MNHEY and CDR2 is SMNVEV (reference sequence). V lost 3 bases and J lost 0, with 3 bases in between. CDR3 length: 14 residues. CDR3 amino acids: CASSFTSGANVLTF. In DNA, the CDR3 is TGTGCCAGCAGTTTTACCTCTGGGGCCAACGTCCTGACTTTC.

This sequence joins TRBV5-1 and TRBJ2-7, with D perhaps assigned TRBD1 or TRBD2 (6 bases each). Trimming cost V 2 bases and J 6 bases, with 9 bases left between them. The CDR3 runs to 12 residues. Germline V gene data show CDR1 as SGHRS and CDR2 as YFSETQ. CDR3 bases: TGCGCCAGCAGCTTTGGAGGGGGCGAGCAGTACTTC. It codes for CASSFGGGEQYF.

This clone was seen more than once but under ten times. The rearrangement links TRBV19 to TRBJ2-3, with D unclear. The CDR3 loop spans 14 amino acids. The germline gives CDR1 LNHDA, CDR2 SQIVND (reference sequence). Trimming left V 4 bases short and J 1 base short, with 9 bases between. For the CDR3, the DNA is TGTGCCAGTAGTACCCTGGACGGCACAGATACGCAGTATTTT. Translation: CASSTLDGTDTQYF.

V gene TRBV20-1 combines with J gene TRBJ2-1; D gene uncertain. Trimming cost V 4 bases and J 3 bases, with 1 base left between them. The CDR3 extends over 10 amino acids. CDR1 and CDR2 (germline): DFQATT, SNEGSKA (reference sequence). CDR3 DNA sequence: TGCAGTGCTAACTACAATGAGCAGTTCTTC. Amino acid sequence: CSANYNEQFF.

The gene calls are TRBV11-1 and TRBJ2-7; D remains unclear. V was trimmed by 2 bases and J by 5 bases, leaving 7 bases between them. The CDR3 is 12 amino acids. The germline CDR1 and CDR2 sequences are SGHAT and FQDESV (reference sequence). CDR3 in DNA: TGTGCCAGCAGCTTACGACTCCACGAGCAGTACTTC. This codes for CASSLRLHEQYF.